The 18 T cell receptor beta chains in this list originate from one sample, sequenced in a study of regulatory T cells in long-lasting Graves disease. Relying on iRepertoire HTBI primers and Arm-PCR of CDR3 regions, the team built TCR beta libraries. A single record per CDR3 protein comes from TCRdb applying MiXCR to the multiplex PCR reads. This sample has about 400,000 distinct CDR3 sequences, with less than 25% found just once. Time point specified: persistent/refractory GD, antithyroid drugs over 5 years with positive TRAb. Scientists built the TCR library using RNA that was extracted from PBMCs. Specimen: peripheral blood mononuclear cells (PBMCs), collected when the disease was refractory, from a patient treated with antithyroid drugs. The receptors stem from a female donor with Graves disease.

This clonotype was counted between two and nine times. A much more abundant neighbour one base away suggests this may be a read error. The chain carries TRBV28 and TRBJ1-1; D ambiguous. Deletions cut 6 bases from V and 0 bases from J, with 8 bases between. Germline lookup yields CDR1 MDHEN and CDR2 SYDVKM. The CDR3 runs 13 residues. The CDR3 protein is CASSKSLNTEAFF. Written as DNA, the CDR3 is TGTGCCAGCAGCAAATCATTGAACACTGAAGCTTTCTTT.

The V and J genes are TRBV4-1 and TRBJ2-5; D call uncertain. Trimming removed 2 bases from V and 4 bases from J, with 17 bases in between. The length of the CDR3 is 16 residues. Germline V gene lookup returns CDR1 MGHRA and CDR2 YSYEKL. The CDR3 sequence is CASSQSEFGSRETQYF. The CDR3 nucleotides read TGCGCCAGCAGCCAATCTGAGTTTGGTTCGAGAGAGACCCAGTACTTC.

This clonotype has at least ten counts. The genes are TRBV10-1 and TRBJ2-7; TRBD2 matches 9 bases. The trim removed 2 bases at V and 7 bases at J, leaving 3 bases unmatched. The CDR3 is 13 amino acids. Looked up from germline, CDR1 is WNHNN and CDR2 is SYGVQD (reference sequence). This CDR3 is CASSEPSGREQYF. The DNA of the CDR3 is TGCGCCAGCAGTGAGCCCAGCGGGAGGGAGCAGTACTTC.

The gene calls are TRBV7-2 and TRBJ2-3; no reliable D call. This CDR3 is 14 amino acids long. The germline V gene has CDR1 SGHTA and CDR2 FQGNSA. V was shortened by 5 bases and J by 0 bases, with 9 bases between the two germline ends. In DNA, the CDR3 is TGTGCCAGCAGCCAGATGGGGAGCACAGATACGCAGTATTTT. This gives the protein CASSQMGSTDTQYF.

V is TRBV10-3 and J is TRBJ1-1; D is undetermined. The V gene lost 8 bases and the J gene lost 1 base, with 8 bases spanning the gap. CDR3 length: 12 amino acids. Germline loops: CDR1 ENHRY, CDR2 SYGVKD. The CDR3 nucleotides read TGTGCCATCGGGGTGGGGAACACTGAAGCTTTCTTT. It specifies CAIGVGNTEAFF.

V and J are TRBV19 and TRBJ2-5, with 9 bases fitting TRBD2. The CDR3 is 15 amino acids. Germline CDR1 LNHDA, CDR2 SQIVND (reference sequence). Losses at the gene ends were 6 bases for V and 4 bases for J; bases not matched to a gene: 9. CDR3 sequence: CASRGAGGARETQYF. Written as DNA, the CDR3 is TGTGCCAGTAGGGGAGCGGGAGGCGCGCGAGAGACCCAGTACTTC.

This clonotype has more than one count but fewer than ten. The chain recombines TRBV6-2 or TRBV6-3 with TRBJ1-5; D may be TRBD1 (6 bases). Trimming shortened V by 1 base and J by 2 bases, and 9 bases separated the two germline ends. The V gene's germline CDR1 is MNHEY and CDR2 SVGEGT. This CDR3 has 15 amino acids. CDR3 coding DNA: TGTGCCAGCAGTTACTTGGGGGCGGGCAATCAGCCCCAGCATTTT. Translation gives CASSYLGAGNQPQHF.

This chain joins TRBV7-9 and TRBJ2-1; D uncertain. The CDR3 totals 15 residues. CDR1 and CDR2 (germline): SEHNR, FQNEAQ (reference sequence). Trimming took 6 bases from V and 7 from J, leaving 19 bases between them. CDR3 protein: CASSSVIGGTNEQFF. CDR3 DNA: TGTGCCAGCAGTTCCGTTATTGGTGGAACTAATGAGCAGTTCTTC.

The chain has TRBV29-1 and TRBJ2-7; 8 nucleotides line up with TRBD2. The CDR3 runs to 13 residues. Germline V gene sequence: CDR1 SQVTM, CDR2 ANQGSEA. The V and J ends lost 4 bases and 1 base, in that order; junction bases with no gene match: 3. CDR3 bases: TGCAGCGTTGTGAGCGGGGGATCCTACGAGCAGTACTTC. It encodes CSVVSGGSYEQYF.

This clonotype was recorded at least ten times. V gene TRBV15 combines with J gene TRBJ2-5; unclear D gene. The germline V gene has CDR1 LNHNV and CDR2 YYDKDF (reference sequence). The CDR3 consists of 14 residues. Trimming cost V 0 bases and J 5 bases, with 10 bases left between them. The CDR3 DNA sequence: TGTGCCACCAGCAGAGATACAGTGGGGGAGACCCAGTACTTC. The encoded protein is CATSRDTVGETQYF.

This clonotype was detected only a few times. The rearrangement uses TRBV18 and TRBJ1-2; no definite D call. There are 13 residues in the CDR3. Trimming stripped 3 bases from V and 5 bases from J, with 10 bases between. Germline assignment: CDR1 KGHSH and CDR2 LQKENI. CDR3 bases: TGTGCCAGCTCACCCGAATCAAATTATGGCTACACCTTC. This sequence encodes CASSPESNYGYTF.

This clonotype was detected a few times. The chain carries TRBV29-1 and TRBJ1-2; a possible D gene is TRBD1 (6 bases). In germline, CDR1 is SQVTM, CDR2 ANQGSEA. Trimming cost V 7 bases and J 1 base, with 13 bases left between them. The CDR3 runs 13 residues. CDR3 nucleotides: TGCAGCGCCACGGGACACCTTAACTATGGCTACACCTTC. Amino acid sequence: CSATGHLNYGYTF.

This clonotype was observed many times. V gene TRBV2 combines with J gene TRBJ1-2, with TRBD1 matching over 8 bases. The germline gives CDR1 SNHLY, CDR2 FYNNEI. CDR3 size: 16 residues. The V and J ends lost 0 bases and 4 bases, in that order; junction bases with no gene match: 7. This chain's CDR3 is CASSEAAQGVSYGYTF. In DNA form, the CDR3 reads TGTGCCAGCAGTGAAGCGGCACAGGGGGTTAGCTATGGCTACACCTTC.

This clonotype occurred many times. The chain recombines TRBV11-2 with TRBJ2-7; 10 bases line up with TRBD2. CDR1 is SGHAT, CDR2 FQNNGV, per germline. CDR3 length: 16 amino acids. Trimming took 0 bases from V and 7 from J; bases not matched to a gene: 9. CDR3 coding DNA: TGTGCCAGCAGCTTAGAGTGGACTAGCGGAGGCCGGGAGCAGTACTTC. Protein sequence: CASSLEWTSGGREQYF.

This clonotype has ten or more counts. The V and J genes are TRBV3-1 and TRBJ1-2, with a weak D call TRBD1 (5 bases). CDR1 LGHDT and CDR2 YNNKEL come from the germline V gene (reference sequence). Trimming removed 0 bases from V and 6 bases from J, with 11 bases in between. The CDR3 contains 14 residues. CDR3: CASSQDGGNNGYTF. CDR3 coding DNA: TGTGCCAGCAGCCAAGATGGGGGGAACAATGGCTACACCTTC.

This clonotype was picked up many times. This chain connects TRBV11-2 to TRBJ2-7, with 8 bases matching TRBD1. This CDR3 comprises 16 residues. Germline V gives CDR1 SGHAT, CDR2 FQNNGV. The junction had 13 bases not matched to a gene; V was cut back by 2 bases and J by 7 bases. The CDR3 nucleotides read TGTGCCAGCAGCTTATTAGCGCAGGGGGCCAGTGGGGAGCAGTACTTC. The encoded protein is CASSLLAQGASGEQYF.

In this sample, this clonotype turned up many times. The rearrangement joins TRBV12-3 or TRBV12-4 to TRBJ2-2; 8 bases map to TRBD2. This CDR3 contains 14 residues. V lost 5 bases and J lost 3; bases outside the gene matches: 2. In DNA, the CDR3 is TGTGCCAGCAGTCCGGGAGGGTACACCGGGGAGCTGTTTTTT. Its protein is CASSPGGYTGELFF.

This clonotype was seen more than once but under ten times. The rearrangement links TRBV18 to TRBJ1-1; TRBD1 matches at 7 bases. In germline, CDR1 is KGHSH, CDR2 LQKENI. The CDR3 is 16 amino acids. The junction had 12 bases not matched to a gene; V was cut back by 6 bases and J by 2 bases. The CDR3 DNA is TGTGCCAGCTCGCGGGACAGCCCAGCCCTTAACACTGAAGCTTTCTTT. This gives the protein CASSRDSPALNTEAFF. Full variable domain (remainder filled in from reference TRBV18 and TRBJ1-1): NAGVMQNPRHLVRRRGQEARLRCSPMKGHSHVYWYRQLPEEGLKFMVYLQKENIIDESGMPKERFSAEFPKEGPSILRIQQVVRGDSAAYFCASSRDSPALNTEAFFGQGTRLTVV.